These 10 T cell receptor gamma chains share one sample of origin, sequenced in a study of gamma-delta chains in newborns, infants, children. TCRdb redid clone calling on the reads using CATT. This table has hundreds of gamma-chain clones, 3.4% appearing once. Sequencing input: blood. Receptors originate from a child who was a newborn, infant or young child, either healthy, febrile or measles-vaccinated (not recorded which).

In the case of this clone: Only one base separates this from a far larger clonotype, so it likely reflects a read error. This sample includes further DNA sequences coding for the same CDR3. In DNA, the CDR3 is TGTGCCTTGTGGAAGCAAGAGTTGGGCAAAAAAATCAAGGTATTC. Residues: CALWKQELGKKIKVF. This chain joins TRGV9 and TRGJP. The CDR3 length is 15 residues. Per the germline V gene, CDR1 is GITISATS and CDR2 is ISYDGTV (reference sequence).

In this sample, this clone is hyperexpanded. This chain connects TRGV9 to TRGJP. V trimming: 5 bases; J trimming: 4 bases; junction bases outside the gene matches: 2. The CDR3 sequence is 15 residues long. Per the germline V gene, CDR1 is GITISATS and CDR2 is ISYDGTV (reference sequence). This CDR3 is CALWVQELGKKIKVF. Written as DNA, the CDR3 is TGTGCCTTGTGGGTTCAAGAGTTGGGCAAAAAAATCAAGGTATTT.

Comments on this clone: It may be a read error: a sequence one base away is much more abundant. This chain links TRGV2 with TRGJ1 or TRGJ2. Germline V CDR1 and CDR2: EGSNGY, YDSYNSKV. CDR3 length equals 14 residues. The CDR3 DNA sequence: TGTGCCAACTGGGACGGACCACATTATTATAAGAAACTCTTT. It yields the protein CANWDGPHYYKKLF.

Judged by abundance, this clone is large (0.1 to 1%). This chain links TRGV9 with TRGJ1 or TRGJ2. The trim removed 0 bases at V and 0 bases at J, leaving 5 bases unmatched. The CDR3 is 15 residues long. Germline V gene lookup returns CDR1 GITISATS and CDR2 ISYDGTV (reference sequence). CDR3 in DNA: TGTGCCTTGTGGGAGGTGCAGGAGAATTATTATAAGAAACTCTTT. Residues: CALWEVQENYYKKLF.

This clone is large (0.1 to 1%) within its sample. The same CDR3 can be traced to other DNA sequences in this sample. V gene TRGV3 combines with J gene TRGJ1 or TRGJ2. Germline loops: CDR1 VTNTFY, CDR2 YDVSTARD (reference sequence). CDR3 length: 13 amino acids. V lost 3 bases and J lost 2; bases outside the gene matches: 4. CDR3 sequence (DNA): TGTGCCACCTGGGACTTGGATTATTATAAGAAACTCTTT. Amino acid sequence: CATWDLDYYKKLF.

Remarks on this clone: Given a much more abundant clone one base away, this may be a read error. V usage is TRGV8 and J usage is TRGJP2. Germline V CDR1 and CDR2: VENAVY, YDSYNSRV. CDR3 length: 13 residues. The CDR3 bases are TGTGCCACCCGGGACAGTAGTGATTGGATCAAGACGTTT. Translation gives CATRDSSDWIKTF.

This clone is judged large. Other DNA sequences in the sample encode the same CDR3. This chain connects TRGV4 to TRGJ1 or TRGJ2. With 0 bases clipped from V and 10 bases from J, the junction kept 3 bases outside the gene matches. Germline-derived CDR1 and CDR2 are EGSTGY and YDSYTSSV. This CDR3 spans 11 amino acids. The CDR3 nucleotides read TGTGCCACCTGGGATGGGGTAAAGAAACTCTTT. Residues: CATWDGVKKLF.

The sample holds a few counts of this clone. This DNA's translation differs at residue 9 from TCRdb's protein, which comes from a much larger clone; a read error is likely, and the protein shown is translated from the DNA. The chain has TRGV9 and TRGJP. The ends lost 1 base at V and 14 bases at J; junction bases unmatched: 8. The CDR3 has 15 residues. Germline CDR1 reads GITISATS; CDR2 reads ISYDGTV (reference sequence). The CDR3 DNA follows: TGTGCCTTGTGGGAGGTTTCAGTGAGCAAAAAAATCAAGGTATTT. It specifies CALWEVSVSKKIKVF.

As to this clone: A read error is the likely source, as a far larger clone sits one nucleotide away. The J gene is TRGJ1 or TRGJ2, the V gene TRGV9. This CDR3 is built from 13 residues. Germline CDR1 reads GITISATS; CDR2 reads ISYDGTV (reference sequence). Trimming removed 1 base from V and 5 bases from J; junction bases left unmatched: 5. The CDR3 bases are TGTGCCTTGTGGGAGGTCCATGATTATAAGAAACTCTTT. This sequence encodes CALWEVHDYKKLF.

Notes on this clone: Given a far larger clone just one base away, this is likely a sequencing read error. Other DNA sequences from this sample encode an identical CDR3 as well. The chain joins TRGV9 to TRGJP. The CDR3 consists of 15 residues. In germline, CDR1 is GITISATS, CDR2 ISYDGTV (reference sequence). The CDR3, as DNA: TGTGCCTTGTGGGAGGTAGAGTTGGGCAAAAAGATCAAGGTATTT. Protein sequence: CALWEVELGKKIKVF.